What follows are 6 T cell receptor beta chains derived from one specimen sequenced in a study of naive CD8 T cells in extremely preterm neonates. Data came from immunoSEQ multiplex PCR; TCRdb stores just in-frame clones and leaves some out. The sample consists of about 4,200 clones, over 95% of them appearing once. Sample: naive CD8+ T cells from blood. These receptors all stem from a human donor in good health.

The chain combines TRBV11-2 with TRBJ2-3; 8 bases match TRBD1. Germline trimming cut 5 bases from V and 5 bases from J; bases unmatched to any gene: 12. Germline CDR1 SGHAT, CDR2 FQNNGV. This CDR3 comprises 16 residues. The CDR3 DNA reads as TGTGCCAGCAGCCTCACGAGCAGGGGGCGAGGAGATACGCAGTATTTT. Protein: CASSLTSRGRGDTQYF.

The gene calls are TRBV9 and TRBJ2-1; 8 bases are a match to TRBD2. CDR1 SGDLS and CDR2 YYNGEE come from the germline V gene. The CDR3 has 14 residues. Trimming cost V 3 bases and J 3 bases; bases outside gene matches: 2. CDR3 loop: CASSAGGGYNEQFF. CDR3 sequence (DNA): TGTGCCAGCAGCGCGGGGGGGGGCTACAATGAGCAGTTCTTC.

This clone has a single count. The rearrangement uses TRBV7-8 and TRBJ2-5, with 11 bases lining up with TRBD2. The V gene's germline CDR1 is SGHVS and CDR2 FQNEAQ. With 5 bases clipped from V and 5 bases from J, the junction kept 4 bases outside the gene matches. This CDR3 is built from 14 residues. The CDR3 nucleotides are TGTGCCAGCAGCCGCCGACTAGCGGGGGAGACCCAGTACTTC. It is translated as CASSRRLAGETQYF.

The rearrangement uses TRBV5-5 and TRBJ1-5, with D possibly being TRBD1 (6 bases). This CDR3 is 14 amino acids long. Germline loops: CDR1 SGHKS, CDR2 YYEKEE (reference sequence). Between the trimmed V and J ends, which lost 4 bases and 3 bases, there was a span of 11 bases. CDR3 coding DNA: TGTGCCAGCAGCGCCCGGGACAACAATCAGCCCCAGCATTTT. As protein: CASSARDNNQPQHF. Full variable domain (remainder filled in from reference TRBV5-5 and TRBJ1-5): DAGVTQSPTHLIKTRGQQVTLRCSPISGHKSVSWYQQVLGQGPQFIFQYYEKEERGRGNFPDRFSARQFPNYSSELNVNALLLGDSALYLCASSARDNNQPQHFGDGTRLSIL.

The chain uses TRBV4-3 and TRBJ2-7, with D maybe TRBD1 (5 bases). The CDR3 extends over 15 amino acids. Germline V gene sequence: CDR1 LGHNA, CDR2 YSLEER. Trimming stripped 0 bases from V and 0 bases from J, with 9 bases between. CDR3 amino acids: CASSQEKGFSYEQYF. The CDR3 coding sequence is TGCGCCAGCAGCCAAGAAAAGGGGTTCTCCTACGAGCAGTACTTC.

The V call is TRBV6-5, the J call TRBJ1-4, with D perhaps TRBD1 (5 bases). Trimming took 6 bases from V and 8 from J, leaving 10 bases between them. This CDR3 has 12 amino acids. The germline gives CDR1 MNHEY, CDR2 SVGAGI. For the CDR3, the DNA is TGTGCCAGCAGCAATGACAGAGAAAAACTGTTTTTT. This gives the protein CASSNDREKLFF.